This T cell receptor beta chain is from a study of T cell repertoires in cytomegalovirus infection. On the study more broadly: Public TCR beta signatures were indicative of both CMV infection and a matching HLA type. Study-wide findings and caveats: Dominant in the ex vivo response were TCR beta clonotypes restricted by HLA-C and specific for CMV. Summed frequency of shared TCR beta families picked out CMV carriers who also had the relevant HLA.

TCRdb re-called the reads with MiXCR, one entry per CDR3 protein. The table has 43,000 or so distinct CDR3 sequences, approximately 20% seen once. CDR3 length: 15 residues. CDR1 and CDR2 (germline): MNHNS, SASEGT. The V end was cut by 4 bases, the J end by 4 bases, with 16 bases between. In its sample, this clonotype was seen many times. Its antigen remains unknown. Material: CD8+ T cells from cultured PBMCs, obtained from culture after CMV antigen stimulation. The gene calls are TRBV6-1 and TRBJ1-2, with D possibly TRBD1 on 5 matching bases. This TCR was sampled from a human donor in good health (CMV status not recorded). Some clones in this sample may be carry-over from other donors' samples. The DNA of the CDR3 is TGTGCCAGCAGTGGCCGCTCCGACGGGGGCTATGGCTACACCTTC. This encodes CASSGRSDGGYGYTF.